This TCR beta chain is drawn from a study of blood T cell repertoires in COVID-19. The ends lost 6 bases at V and 4 bases at J; junction bases unmatched: 5. The CDR3 covers 15 residues. The germline V gene encodes CDR1 ENHRY and CDR2 SYGVKD. Authors' processing steps: Estimation of nucleated cell counts relied on the amplification of reference gene primers. The method was immunoSEQ multiplex PCR; TCRdb's version includes in-frame clones alone and lacks a portion of them. V and J calls and clone size follow that table, whereas D and trimming were derived from the DNA. The table lists 200,000 to 250,000 clones, 85% to 90% of them singletons.

The sample taken for sequencing was peripheral blood. The rearrangement links TRBV10-3 to TRBJ2-1; 11 bases agree with TRBD2. This sequence was found in a woman aged 55-70 years with acute or convalescent COVID-19. The CDR3 loop is CAIRGGLADYNEQFF. CDR3 bases: TGTGCCATCAGAGGGGGACTAGCGGATTACAATGAGCAGTTCTTC.